The present T cell receptor (beta chain) was sequenced within a study of identical twins. As regards this clonotype: No antigen is known for it.

Study findings and constraints: The abundant beta clonotypes from cord blood had fewer insertions, and memory repertoires had none of this. Excess sharing by twins proved weaker in beta out-of-frame sequences. For zero-insertion analyses, partial confounding could come from invariant MAIT and iNKT cells.

The CDR3 spans 13 residues. Losses at the gene ends were 7 bases for V and 2 bases for J; bases not matched to a gene: 4. Germline lookup yields CDR1 SQVTM and CDR2 ANQGSEA. TCRdb recomputed calls from the 5' RACE reads with MiXCR, one row per CDR3 protein. This table has 1.5 million to 2 million distinct CDR3 sequences, under 35% appearing once. The sequence was obtained from a newborn girl in good health. The sequencing sample was made of cord blood. The V and J genes are TRBV29-1 and TRBJ1-5; 8 nucleotides line up with TRBD1. The CDR3 region is CSAQGAGNQPQHF. CDR3 nucleotides: TGCAGCGCTCAGGGGGCAGGCAATCAGCCCCAGCATTTT.